Listed here are 13 T cell receptor beta chains from one sample, sequenced in a study of PD-L1 blockade in urothelial cancer. Sequencing used immunoSEQ multiplex PCR; TCRdb keeps in-frame clones, though not all of them. Of some 30,000 clones listed, approximately 81% are singletons. Time point meaning: peripheral blood 6 weeks after treatment start. Sequences were derived from PBMCs, sampled around atezolizumab (anti-PD-L1) treatment. The source is a man aged 70-80 years with urothelial cancer.

The chain is built from TRBV7-2 and TRBJ1-2; 10 nucleotides match TRBD1. CDR3 length equals 15 residues. The J segment lost 4 bases and the V segment lost 3 bases, leaving 5 bases of the junction unmatched. Looked up from germline, CDR1 is SGHTA and CDR2 is FQGNSA. This chain's CDR3 is CASSLDRGAIYGYTF. CDR3 DNA sequence: TGTGCCAGCAGCTTGGACAGGGGGGCCATCTATGGCTACACCTTC.

The chain carries TRBV13 and TRBJ1-6; D remains unclear. Trimming cost V 4 bases and J 0 bases, with 16 bases left between them. The germline V gene encodes CDR1 PRHDT and CDR2 FYEKMQ (reference sequence). The CDR3 spans 18 residues. The CDR3 loop is CASSSRRQDNSYNSPLHF. The CDR3 DNA sequence: TGTGCCAGCAGCTCCAGACGACAAGACAACTCCTATAATTCACCCCTCCACTTT.

The V gene is TRBV4-1, the J gene TRBJ2-4; D is perhaps TRBD2 (7 bases). There are 16 residues in the CDR3. The V gene's germline CDR1 is MGHRA and CDR2 YSYEKL. Trimming shortened V by 0 bases and J by 6 bases, and 15 bases separated the two germline ends. The CDR3 loop is CASSQEGGGVRNIQYF. CDR3 coding DNA: TGCGCCAGCAGCCAAGAAGGGGGGGGCGTGAGAAACATTCAGTACTTC.

The chain links TRBV30 to TRBJ1-5; possible D gene TRBD1, 5 bases. This CDR3 has 13 residues. Trimming took off 4 bases at V and 0 bases at J, with 7 bases between the two ends. The germline V gene encodes CDR1 GTSNPN and CDR2 SVGIG (reference sequence). The CDR3 spells CAWNTGSNQPQHF. For the CDR3, the DNA is TGTGCCTGGAATACAGGTAGCAATCAGCCCCAGCATTTT.

The table lists this clone with a count of one. V and J are TRBV7-9 and TRBJ2-6; D gene uncertain. CDR1 is SEHNR and CDR2 is FQNEAQ in the germline V gene (reference sequence). The CDR3 extends over 14 amino acids. With 7 bases removed from V and 1 base from J, the gap between germline ends came to 8 bases. CDR3 sequence (DNA): TGTGCCAGCACCCCTCGTTCTGGGGCCAACGTCCTGACTTTC. This sequence encodes CASTPRSGANVLTF.

The rearrangement joins TRBV7-3 to TRBJ2-1, with TRBD1 matching 7 bases. The V gene end was trimmed by 4 bases and the J gene end by 10 bases; junction bases not matched to a gene: 25. The CDR3 is made up of 19 amino acids. CDR1 and CDR2 from the germline V gene are SGHTA and FQGTGA. The CDR3 region has the DNA TGTGCCAGCAGCTCGTCGCCACAAGCCCCGGGACAGTGGAAAAGCGAGCAGTTCTTC. It codes for CASSSSPQAPGQWKSEQFF.

V usage is TRBV6-1 and J usage is TRBJ2-2, with TRBD1 matching 7 bases. The germline CDR1 and CDR2 sequences are MNHNS and SASEGT. Unmatched junction bases numbered 4, after V lost 2 bases and J lost 4 bases. The CDR3 is 15 amino acids. CDR3 in amino acids: CASSEIQGFTGELFF. The CDR3, as DNA: TGTGCCAGCAGTGAAATACAGGGGTTCACCGGGGAGCTGTTTTTT.

The V call is TRBV6-6, the J call TRBJ2-2; 12 bases agree with TRBD2. The CDR3 is 15 residues long. Germline V gene lookup returns CDR1 MNHNY and CDR2 SVGAGI (reference sequence). Trimming cost V 2 bases and J 7 bases; bases outside gene matches: 2. CDR3 amino acids: CASSYLAGGSGELFF. The DNA of the CDR3 is TGTGCCAGCAGTTACCTAGCGGGGGGGAGCGGGGAGCTGTTTTTT.

The genes are TRBV10-3 and TRBJ1-2; 7 nucleotides agree with TRBD1. The CDR3 covers 13 residues. The J segment lost 8 bases and the V segment lost 4 bases, leaving 7 bases of the junction unmatched. Germline CDR1 is ENHRY and CDR2 is SYGVKD. The DNA for the CDR3 is TGTGCCATCAGTGTCGAGGGGGCCTTAGGCTACACCTTC. This translates into CAISVEGALGYTF.

Here the CDR3 DNA reads TGCGCCAGCAGCCAAGTAAGGCTAGCGGGAGGCAAAAACATTCAGTACTTC. Residues: CASSQVRLAGGKNIQYF. V is TRBV4-1 and J is TRBJ2-4, with 11 bases lining up with TRBD2. The CDR3 totals 17 residues. CDR1 and CDR2 (germline): MGHRA, YSYEKL. The ends lost 1 base at V and 3 bases at J; junction bases unmatched: 5.

This chain connects TRBV12-5 to TRBJ2-3, with TRBD2 matching over 8 bases. The CDR3 extends over 14 amino acids. V was pared by 7 bases and J by 2 bases, with 5 bases of the junction left unmatched. The germline V gene has CDR1 LGHNT and CDR2 FRNRAP. In nucleotides, the CDR3 is TGTGCTAGTGCCCGGGGGGGCCCCACAGATACGCAGTATTTT. Translating it yields CASARGGPTDTQYF.

The chain recombines TRBV15 with TRBJ1-5, with a weak D call TRBD1 (6 bases). The germline gives CDR1 LNHNV, CDR2 YYDKDF (reference sequence). With 5 bases removed from V and 5 bases from J, the gap between germline ends came to 19 bases. The CDR3 covers 16 residues. The CDR3 coding sequence is TGTGCCACCAGCCCGCGAAACCAGGGGATACATCAGCCCCAGCATTTT. Translated, it gives CATSPRNQGIHQPQHF.

This chain connects TRBV4-2 to TRBJ2-7, with TRBD1 matching over 7 bases. The CDR3 runs 18 residues. V shed 0 bases, J shed 0 bases, and the junction held 11 bases outside the gene matches. The germline CDR1 and CDR2 sequences are LGHNA and YNFKEQ. DNA for the CDR3: TGTGCCAGCAGCCAAGATCTAGGCCCAGGGGGTTTCTCCTACGAGCAGTACTTC. Encoded protein: CASSQDLGPGGFSYEQYF.